This T cell receptor (beta chain) was sequenced for a study of cytomegalovirus exposure and HLA in healthy donors. Study-level results: Available immune exposure information was restricted to CMV serostatus only. Later work showed greater clonal expansion in HLA-associated TCR beta chains than in equally common others. Later analysis identified a missense DCLRE1C variant that was linked to TCR beta V- and J-gene trimming. Analyzed later, association rates of TCRs varied across HLA loci, with DRB1 most and HLA-C fewest.

The CDR3 covers 16 residues. Germline lookup yields CDR1 MNHNS and CDR2 SASEGT. Trimming at V came to 0 bases and at J to 9 bases, leaving 9 bases not matched to a gene. Details on this clone: Its antigen is not known.

Both 60 Vbeta primers and 13 Jbeta primers went into the PCR. Assay: immunoSEQ multiplex PCR; the TCRdb copy retains only in-frame clones and omits some. This table holds around 63,000 clones, around 80% found once. Input material: PBMCs. This receptor was taken from a woman aged 30 to 39 in good health and CMV-seronegative. The chain couples TRBV6-1 to TRBJ2-1; 9 bases align to TRBD2. CDR3 DNA sequence: TGTGCCAGCAGTGAAGCGTGGTGGACTAGCGATTTTGAGCAGTTCTTC. The encoded protein is CASSEAWWTSDFEQFF.